Each of the 28 T cell receptor beta chains below was sequenced from the same sample in a study of blood T cell repertoires in COVID-19. This table comes from immunoSEQ multiplex PCR, and its TCRdb copy is limited to in-frame clones, with some not included. The table records 35,000 to 50,000 clones, about 85% of them present only once. The sample comprised peripheral blood. These receptors were taken from a man between 60 and 70 years old with acute or convalescent COVID-19.

The genes are TRBV3-1 (or the pseudogene TRBV3-2) and TRBJ2-5, with 8 nucleotides matching TRBD2. The CDR3 extends over 15 amino acids. After removal of 4 bases from V and 4 bases from J, the junction contained 8 bases not matched to a gene. Germline V gene sequence: CDR1 LGHDT, CDR2 YNNKEL (reference sequence). Here the CDR3 DNA reads TGTGCCAGCAGCCCGGGGGGGACGGGCCGAGAGACCCAGTACTTC. As protein: CASSPGGTGRETQYF.

The rearrangement links TRBV25-1 to TRBJ2-2, with 15 bases fitting TRBD2. V shed 5 bases and J 5 bases; nucleotides not matched to a gene: 3. From germline, CDR1 is MGHDK and CDR2 SYGVNS. The CDR3 has 16 residues. The CDR3 DNA reads as TGTGCCAGCAGTTGGGGGACTAGCGGGAGGACCGGGGAGCTGTTTTTT. It translates to CASSWGTSGRTGELFF.

The chain employs TRBV18 and TRBJ1-4; 8 bases are shared with TRBD1. CDR3 size: 14 residues. With V trimmed by 6 bases and J by 3 bases, 3 bases remained unmatched. Germline V gives CDR1 KGHSH, CDR2 LQKENI. DNA of the CDR3: TGTGCCAGCTCCCCGGACAGGGCTAATGAAAAACTGTTTTTT. The encoded protein is CASSPDRANEKLFF.

This sequence joins TRBV9 and TRBJ2-5; TRBD2 matches 8 bases. Trimming cost V 4 bases and J 5 bases; bases outside gene matches: 13. Germline V gives CDR1 SGDLS, CDR2 YYNGEE. The CDR3 is made up of 16 amino acids. In DNA form, the CDR3 reads TGTGCCAGCAGCACCGGAGCGGGGGCCGGGGGCGAGACCCAGTACTTC. It is translated as CASSTGAGAGGETQYF. The complete variable domain, with remaining parts taken from reference TRBV9 and TRBJ2-5, reads DSGVTQTPKHLITATGQRVTLRCSPRSGDLSVYWYQQSLDQGLQFLIQYYNGEERAKGNILERFSAQQFPDLHSELNLSSLELGDSALYFCASSTGAGAGGETQYFGPGTRLLVL.

The V gene is TRBV5-1, the J gene TRBJ2-2; possible D gene TRBD2, 5 bases. With 1 base removed from V and 4 bases from J, the gap between germline ends came to 11 bases. Germline V gene sequence: CDR1 SGHRS, CDR2 YFSETQ. The CDR3 sequence is 15 residues long. The chain's CDR3 is CASSLFSGSTGELFF. The CDR3 DNA reads as TGCGCCAGCAGCTTGTTTTCGGGGAGCACCGGGGAGCTGTTTTTT.

V and J are TRBV9 and TRBJ1-1; 10 nucleotides agree with TRBD1. The junction had 9 bases not matched to a gene; V was cut back by 0 bases and J by 1 base. The germline CDR1 and CDR2 sequences are SGDLS and YYNGEE. The CDR3 is made up of 18 amino acids. This CDR3 is CASSVAKGQGNRNTEAFF. In nucleotides, the CDR3 is TGTGCCAGCAGCGTAGCTAAGGGACAGGGGAACCGGAACACTGAAGCTTTCTTT.

This sequence joins TRBV28 and TRBJ1-2; D is uncertain. Germline lookup yields CDR1 MDHEN and CDR2 SYDVKM. The CDR3 spans 14 residues. The V end lost 2 bases, the J end lost 0 bases, and 7 bases lay between the germline ends. The CDR3 sequence is CASSLHSTNYGYTF. CDR3 in DNA: TGTGCCAGCAGTTTACACTCAACTAACTATGGCTACACCTTC.

The CDR3 DNA sequence: TGTGCCAGCAGCTTGAGAGTGGGCGATACGCAGTATTTT. This encodes CASSLRVGDTQYF. The chain couples TRBV5-4 to TRBJ2-3; D gene unclear. The CDR3 is 13 residues long. Germline-derived CDR1 and CDR2 are SGHNT and YYREEE (reference sequence). The germline V and J ends were trimmed by 1 base and 6 bases, with 9 bases remaining between them.

This chain links TRBV29-1 with TRBJ2-7, with no clear D. Per germline, CDR1 SQVTM and CDR2 ANQGSEA. V gave up 4 bases and J gave up 2 bases, with 9 bases separating them. CDR3 size: 12 residues. For the CDR3, the DNA is TGCAGCGTTGGGCCGCAGACCTACGAGCAGTACTTC. Amino acids: CSVGPQTYEQYF.

This clone showed up just a few times. V usage is TRBV7-2 and J usage is TRBJ2-5, with 10 bases identical to TRBD2. J gave up 5 bases and V 0 bases, and 9 bases lay outside the gene matches. The CDR3 length is 17 residues. The germline V gene encodes CDR1 SGHTA and CDR2 FQGNSA. This CDR3 is CASSLAASGSYVETQYF. The CDR3 region has the DNA TGTGCCAGCAGCTTAGCCGCTAGCGGGAGTTATGTGGAGACCCAGTACTTC. The whole variable domain, filled in from reference TRBV7-2 and TRBJ2-5, reads GAGVSQSPSNKVTEKGKDVELRCDPISGHTALYWYRQSLGQGLEFLIYFQGNSAPDKSGLPSDRFSAERTGGSVSTLTIQRTQQEDSAVYLCASSLAASGSYVETQYFGPGTRLLVL.

This sequence joins TRBV27 and TRBJ1-2; 7 bases match TRBD1. Germline V CDR1 and CDR2: MNHEY, SMNVEV (reference sequence). The V and J ends lost 6 bases and 8 bases, in that order; junction bases with no gene match: 18. The CDR3 sequence is 16 residues long. The DNA of the CDR3 is TGTGCCAGCAGCCCTCCCCCGACAGGGCGGGCCGGGGGCTACACCTTC. It is translated as CASSPPPTGRAGGYTF.

This chain uses TRBV4-1 with TRBJ1-5, with D uncertain. The CDR3 extends over 16 amino acids. V was cut by 0 bases and J by 4 bases, with 13 bases left in between. CDR1 MGHRA and CDR2 YSYEKL come from the germline V gene. The CDR3 DNA reads as TGCGCCAGCAGCCAAGATCATCAGGAACCAAATCAGCCCCAGCATTTT. The encoded protein is CASSQDHQEPNQPQHF.

DNA of the CDR3: TGTGCCAGCAGCCCTACGCCTAGCAATGAGCAGTTCTTC. This encodes CASSPTPSNEQFF. The V and J genes are TRBV7-2 and TRBJ2-1; no clear D gene. Trimming pared 5 bases from V and 6 bases from J, leaving 11 bases between. From germline, CDR1 is SGHTA and CDR2 FQGNSA. The CDR3 is made up of 13 amino acids.

V usage is TRBV29-1 and J usage is TRBJ2-5; TRBD1 might be the D (5 bases). Per germline, CDR1 SQVTM and CDR2 ANQGSEA. The ends were cut back, 6 bases at V and 5 bases at J, with 7 bases in the middle. The CDR3 extends over 10 amino acids. As DNA, the CDR3 is TGCAGCGTGACAGTCGAGACCCAGTACTTC. Encoded protein: CSVTVETQYF.

The chain links TRBV5-1 to TRBJ1-4; 9 positions match TRBD1. The CDR3 has 15 residues. J gave up 5 bases and V 3 bases, and 5 bases lay outside the gene matches. Germline assignment: CDR1 SGHRS and CDR2 YFSETQ. In DNA, the CDR3 is TGCGCCAGCAGCTCAACCGGGACAGGGAATGAAAAACTGTTTTTT. Translated, it gives CASSSTGTGNEKLFF.

The genes are TRBV5-6 and TRBJ2-7; the match to TRBD2 covers 7 bases. The germline CDR1 and CDR2 sequences are SGHDT and YYEEEE. J gave up 3 bases and V 6 bases, and 9 bases lay outside the gene matches. The CDR3 sequence is 14 residues long. CDR3 region: CASTRGEWIYEQYF. DNA for the CDR3: TGTGCCAGCACCCGGGGGGAATGGATCTACGAGCAGTACTTC. The full variable domain, rest sourced from reference TRBV5-6 and TRBJ2-7, is DAGVTQSPTHLIKTRGQQVTLRCSPKSGHDTVSWYQQALGQGPQFIFQYYEEEERQRGNFPDRFSGHQFPNYSSELNVNALLLGDSALYLCASTRGEWIYEQYFGPGTRLTVT.

The genes are TRBV19 and TRBJ2-1; D gene uncertain. This CDR3 is built from 12 residues. Deletions cut 6 bases from V and 5 bases from J, with 8 bases between. From germline, CDR1 is LNHDA and CDR2 SQIVND (reference sequence). CDR3 in DNA: TGTGCCAGTAGCGGCGGTGACAATGAGCAGTTCTTC. This codes for CASSGGDNEQFF. Filled out from reference TRBV19 and TRBJ2-1, the complete variable domain reads DGGITQSPKYLFRKEGQNVTLSCEQNLNHDAMYWYRQDPGQGLRLIYYSQIVNDFQKGDIAEGYSVSREKKESFPLTVTSAQKNPTAFYLCASSGGDNEQFFGPGTRLTVL.

Points on this clone: A much larger clone lies one base from this, so it may be a read error. This CDR3 reads CAGSLAGGGGYTF. The CDR3 DNA reads as TGCGCCGGCAGCTTGGCGGGGGGAGGAGGCTACACCTTC. The chain uses TRBV5-1 and TRBJ1-2; a possible D gene is TRBD1 (5 bases). The germline CDR1 and CDR2 sequences are SGHRS and YFSETQ. The CDR3 has 13 amino acids.

J is TRBJ1-4 and V is TRBV7-9, with TRBD1 as a possible D gene (5 bases). Germline values: CDR1 SEHNR, CDR2 FQNEAQ (reference sequence). This CDR3 region has 14 residues. Trimming removed 5 bases from V and 0 bases from J, with 7 bases in between. CDR3 region: CASSLRATNEKLFF. Here the CDR3 DNA reads TGTGCCAGCAGCCTCAGGGCAACTAATGAAAAACTGTTTTTT.

V usage is TRBV11-3 and J usage is TRBJ2-7, with D perhaps TRBD1 (6 bases). The ends were cut back, 3 bases at V and 5 bases at J, with 17 bases in the middle. The CDR3 has 15 residues. The V gene's germline CDR1 is SGHNT and CDR2 YENEEA. Here the CDR3 reads CASSLGQSRKDEQYF. The DNA for the CDR3 is TGTGCCAGCAGCTTGGGACAATCGAGAAAGGACGAGCAGTACTTC.

CDR3 residues: CASSQYPPGQGNNEQFF. CDR3 bases: TGTGCCAGCAGCCAATACCCACCGGGACAGGGAAACAATGAGCAGTTCTTC. V and J are TRBV3-1 (or the pseudogene TRBV3-2) and TRBJ2-1; 9 nucleotides line up with TRBD1. V gave up 2 bases and J gave up 5 bases; unmatched junction bases: 10. The CDR3 has 17 amino acids. Germline loops: CDR1 LGHDT, CDR2 YNNKEL (reference sequence).

The chain combines TRBV7-6 with TRBJ2-2; D not certain. The CDR3 is 15 amino acids. Germline CDR1 reads SGHVS; CDR2 reads FNYEAQ. Trimming cost V 0 bases and J 0 bases, with 5 bases left between them. This CDR3 reads CASSLATTNTGELFF. The CDR3 region has the DNA TGTGCCAGCAGCTTAGCAACTACGAACACCGGGGAGCTGTTTTTT.

The chain recombines TRBV6-6 with TRBJ2-7; no clear D gene. The V end lost 2 bases, the J end lost 0 bases, and 5 bases lay between the germline ends. The CDR3 runs to 13 residues. The germline V gene encodes CDR1 MNHNY and CDR2 SVGAGI (reference sequence). CDR3 residues: CASSYGASYEQYF. The CDR3 nucleotides read TGTGCCAGCAGTTACGGAGCCTCCTACGAGCAGTACTTC.

The V gene is TRBV4-1, the J gene TRBJ1-3; 7 bases fit TRBD1. The germline V gene encodes CDR1 MGHRA and CDR2 YSYEKL. The V segment lost 1 base and the J segment 8 bases; nucleotides outside the gene matches: 8. The CDR3 contains 15 residues. Here the CDR3 reads CASSQGDRVGDTIYF. In DNA form, the CDR3 reads TGCGCCAGCAGCCAAGGCGACAGGGTTGGGGACACCATATATTTT.

This clone turned up a few times. The chain uses TRBV6-6 and TRBJ2-1, with 12 bases aligning to TRBD2. The J segment lost 7 bases and the V segment lost 6 bases, leaving 16 bases of the junction unmatched. CDR3 length equals 18 residues. The germline gives CDR1 MNHNY, CDR2 SVGAGI (reference sequence). The CDR3 DNA follows: TGTGCCAGCAGCCGATCCACGACTAGCGGGAGAAGTAGGAATGAGCAGTTCTTC. Protein: CASSRSTTSGRSRNEQFF.

The chain combines TRBV5-1 with TRBJ1-2, with D perhaps TRBD1 (6 bases). There are 14 residues in the CDR3. V was cut by 0 bases and J by 6 bases, with 12 bases left in between. Germline-derived CDR1 and CDR2 are SGHRS and YFSETQ. CDR3 coding DNA: TGCGCCAGCAGCTTGGGACAGGTCAAGGATGGCTACACCTTC. Protein sequence: CASSLGQVKDGYTF.

CDR3 coding DNA: TGTGCCAGCAGCCCGACCGGGACAGGGACCGAGCAGTACTTC. Translation gives CASSPTGTGTEQYF. V gene TRBV9 combines with J gene TRBJ2-7; 9 bases agree with TRBD1. Germline lookup yields CDR1 SGDLS and CDR2 YYNGEE. The CDR3 covers 14 residues. J was trimmed by 6 bases and V by 4 bases; bases with no gene match: 8.

This clone has a single count. This sequence joins TRBV7-9 and TRBJ1-2; no clear D. The V gene's germline CDR1 is SEHNR and CDR2 FQNEAQ (reference sequence). There are 12 residues in the CDR3. V was clipped by 5 bases and J by 7 bases, with 11 bases between them. CDR3 in DNA: TGTGCCAGCAGCCGTAGTATTAGTGGCTACACCTTC. Its protein product is CASSRSISGYTF. The variable domain in full, completed from reference TRBV7-9 and TRBJ1-2, reads DTGVSQNPRHKITKRGQNVTFRCDPISEHNRLYWYRQTLGQGPEFLTYFQNEAQLEKSRLLSDRFSAERPKGSFSTLEIQRTEQGDSAMYLCASSRSISGYTFGSGTRLTVV.